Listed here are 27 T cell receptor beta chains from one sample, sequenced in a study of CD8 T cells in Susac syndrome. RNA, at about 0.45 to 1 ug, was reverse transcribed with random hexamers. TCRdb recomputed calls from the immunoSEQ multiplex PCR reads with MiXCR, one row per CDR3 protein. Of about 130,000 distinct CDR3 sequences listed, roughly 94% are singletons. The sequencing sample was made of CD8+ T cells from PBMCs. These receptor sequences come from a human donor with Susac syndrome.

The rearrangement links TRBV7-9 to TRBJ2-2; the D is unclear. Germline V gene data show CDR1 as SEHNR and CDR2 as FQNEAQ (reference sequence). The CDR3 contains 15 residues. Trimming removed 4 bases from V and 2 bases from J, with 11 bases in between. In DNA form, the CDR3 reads TGTGCCAGCAGCTCTGGCCTTACCAACACCGGGGAGCTGTTTTTT. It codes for CASSSGLTNTGELFF.

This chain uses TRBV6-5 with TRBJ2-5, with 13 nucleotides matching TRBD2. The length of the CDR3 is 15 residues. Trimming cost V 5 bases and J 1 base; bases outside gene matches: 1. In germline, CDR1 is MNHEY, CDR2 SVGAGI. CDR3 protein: CASSGLAGAQETQYF. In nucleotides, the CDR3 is TGTGCCAGCAGTGGACTAGCGGGAGCCCAAGAGACCCAGTACTTC.

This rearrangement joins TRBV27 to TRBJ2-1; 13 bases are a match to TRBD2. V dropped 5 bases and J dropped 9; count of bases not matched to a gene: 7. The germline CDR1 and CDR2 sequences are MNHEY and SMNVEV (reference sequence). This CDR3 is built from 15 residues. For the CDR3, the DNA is TGTGCCAGCAGTCGCGGGACTAGCGGGAAGCTTGAGCAGTTCTTC. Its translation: CASSRGTSGKLEQFF.

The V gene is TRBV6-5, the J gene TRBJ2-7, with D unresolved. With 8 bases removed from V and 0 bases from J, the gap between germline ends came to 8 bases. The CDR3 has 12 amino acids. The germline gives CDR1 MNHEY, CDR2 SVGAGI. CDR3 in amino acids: CASLSGSYEQYF. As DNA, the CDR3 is TGTGCCAGCCTATCTGGCTCCTACGAGCAGTACTTC.

The CDR3 reads CASSPSMVSGRVGQFF. In nucleotides, the CDR3 is TGTGCCAGCAGCCCCTCTATGGTTAGCGGGAGGGTTGGGCAGTTCTTC. This chain connects TRBV7-3 to TRBJ2-1; TRBD2 agrees at 11 bases. Germline V gene sequence: CDR1 SGHTA, CDR2 FQGTGA. The CDR3 has 16 residues. V shed 5 bases and J 12 bases; nucleotides not matched to a gene: 15. The variable domain in full, completed from reference TRBV7-3 and TRBJ2-1, reads GAGVSQTPSNKVTEKGKYVELRCDPISGHTALYWYRQSLGQGPEFLIYFQGTGAADDSGLPNDRFFAVRPEGSVSTLKIQRTERGDSAVYLCASSPSMVSGRVGQFFGPGTRLTVL.

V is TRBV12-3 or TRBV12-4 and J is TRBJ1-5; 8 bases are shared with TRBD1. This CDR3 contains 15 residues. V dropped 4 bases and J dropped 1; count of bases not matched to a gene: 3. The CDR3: CASSWTGLSNQPQHF. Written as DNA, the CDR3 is TGTGCCAGCAGTTGGACAGGGTTAAGCAATCAGCCCCAGCATTTT.

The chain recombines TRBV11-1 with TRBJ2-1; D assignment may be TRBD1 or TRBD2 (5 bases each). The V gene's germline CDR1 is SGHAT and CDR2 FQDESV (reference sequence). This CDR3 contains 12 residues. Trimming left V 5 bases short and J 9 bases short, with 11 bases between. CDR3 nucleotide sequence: TGTGCCAGCAGCCGAGGGGACGCTGAGCAGTTCTTC. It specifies CASSRGDAEQFF.

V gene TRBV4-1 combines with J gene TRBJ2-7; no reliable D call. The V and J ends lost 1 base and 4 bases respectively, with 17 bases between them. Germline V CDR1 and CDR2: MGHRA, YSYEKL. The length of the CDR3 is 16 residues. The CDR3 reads CASSQGFQSEGYEQYF. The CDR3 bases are TGCGCCAGCAGCCAAGGCTTCCAGTCGGAAGGTTACGAGCAGTACTTC.

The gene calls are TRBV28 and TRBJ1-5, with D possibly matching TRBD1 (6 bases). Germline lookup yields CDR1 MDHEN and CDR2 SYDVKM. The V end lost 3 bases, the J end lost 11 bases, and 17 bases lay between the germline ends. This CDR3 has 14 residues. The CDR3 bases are TGTGCCAGCAGTTTCGTTGGGGGGCCGGGGGCCCAGCATTTT. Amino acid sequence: CASSFVGGPGAQHF.

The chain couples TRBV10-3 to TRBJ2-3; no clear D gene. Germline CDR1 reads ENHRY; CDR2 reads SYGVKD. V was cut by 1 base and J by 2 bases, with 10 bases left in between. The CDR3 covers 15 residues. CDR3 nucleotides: TGTGCCATCAGTGAGTATGGCGGAAACACAGATACGCAGTATTTT. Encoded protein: CAISEYGGNTDTQYF.

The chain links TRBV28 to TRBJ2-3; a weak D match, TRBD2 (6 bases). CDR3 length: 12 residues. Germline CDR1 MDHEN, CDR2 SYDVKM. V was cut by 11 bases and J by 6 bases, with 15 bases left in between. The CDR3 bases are TGTGCCGCCCGTTTGGCGGGGGATACGCAGTATTTT. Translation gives CAARLAGDTQYF.

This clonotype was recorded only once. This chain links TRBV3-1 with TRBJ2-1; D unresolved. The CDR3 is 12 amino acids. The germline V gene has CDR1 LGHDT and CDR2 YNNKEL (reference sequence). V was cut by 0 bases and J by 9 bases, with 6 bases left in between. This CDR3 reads CASSQDTGEQFF. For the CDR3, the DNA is TGTGCCAGCAGCCAAGATACTGGTGAGCAGTTCTTC.

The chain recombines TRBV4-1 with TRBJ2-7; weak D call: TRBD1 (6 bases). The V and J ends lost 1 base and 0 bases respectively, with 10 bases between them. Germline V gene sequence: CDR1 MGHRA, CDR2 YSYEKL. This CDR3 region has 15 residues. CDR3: CASSQVWTASYEQYF. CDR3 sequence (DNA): TGCGCCAGCAGCCAAGTTTGGACAGCCTCCTACGAGCAGTACTTC.

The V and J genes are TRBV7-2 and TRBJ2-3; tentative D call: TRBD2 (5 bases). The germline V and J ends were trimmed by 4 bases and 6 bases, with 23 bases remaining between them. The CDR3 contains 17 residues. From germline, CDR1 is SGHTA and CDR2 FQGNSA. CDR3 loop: CASSYEGVAGQGDTQYF. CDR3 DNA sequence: TGTGCCAGCAGCTACGAGGGTGTAGCAGGCCAAGGCGATACGCAGTATTTT. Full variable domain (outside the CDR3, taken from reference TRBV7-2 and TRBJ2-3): GAGVSQSPSNKVTEKGKDVELRCDPISGHTALYWYRQSLGQGLEFLIYFQGNSAPDKSGLPSDRFSAERTGGSVSTLTIQRTQQEDSAVYLCASSYEGVAGQGDTQYFGPGTRLTVL.

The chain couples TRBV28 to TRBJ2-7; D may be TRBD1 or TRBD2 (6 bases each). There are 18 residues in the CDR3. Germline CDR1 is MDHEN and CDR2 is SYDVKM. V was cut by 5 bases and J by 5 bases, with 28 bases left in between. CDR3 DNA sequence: TGTGCCAGCAGTACTAGGGGGGTGGACGGGACCAACACCCACGAGCAGTACTTC. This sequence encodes CASSTRGVDGTNTHEQYF.

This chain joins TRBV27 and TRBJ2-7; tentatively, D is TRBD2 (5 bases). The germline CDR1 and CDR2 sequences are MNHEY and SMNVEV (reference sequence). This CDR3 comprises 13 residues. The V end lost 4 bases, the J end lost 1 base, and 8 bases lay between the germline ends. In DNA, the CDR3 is TGTGCCAGCAGTTACGGGGAATCCTACGAGCAGTACTTC. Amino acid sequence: CASSYGESYEQYF.

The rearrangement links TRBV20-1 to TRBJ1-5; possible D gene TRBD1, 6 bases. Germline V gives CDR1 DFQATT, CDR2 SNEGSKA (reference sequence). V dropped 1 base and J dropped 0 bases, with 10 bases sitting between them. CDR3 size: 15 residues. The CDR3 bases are TGCAGTGCTAGAGGCGGGACATTTAGCAATCAGCCCCAGCATTTT. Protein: CSARGGTFSNQPQHF.

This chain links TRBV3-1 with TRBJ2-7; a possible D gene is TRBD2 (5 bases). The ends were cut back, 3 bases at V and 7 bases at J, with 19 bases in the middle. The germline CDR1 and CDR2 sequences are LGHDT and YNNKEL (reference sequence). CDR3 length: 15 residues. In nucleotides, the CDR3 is TGTGCCAGCAGCCAGGGAGCAAACCGGGCCCGGGAGCAGTACTTC. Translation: CASSQGANRAREQYF.

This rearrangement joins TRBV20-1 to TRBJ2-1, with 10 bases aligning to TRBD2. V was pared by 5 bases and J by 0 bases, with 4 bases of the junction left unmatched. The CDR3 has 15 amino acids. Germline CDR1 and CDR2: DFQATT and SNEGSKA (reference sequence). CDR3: CSAEGTSDSYNEQFF. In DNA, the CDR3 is TGCAGTGCTGAAGGGACTAGCGACTCCTACAATGAGCAGTTCTTC.

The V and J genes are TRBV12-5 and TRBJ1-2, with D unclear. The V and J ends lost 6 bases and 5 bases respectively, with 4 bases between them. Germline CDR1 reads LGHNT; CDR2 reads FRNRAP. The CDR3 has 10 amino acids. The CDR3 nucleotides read TGTGCTAGTGGGAGTTATGGCTACACCTTC. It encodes CASGSYGYTF.

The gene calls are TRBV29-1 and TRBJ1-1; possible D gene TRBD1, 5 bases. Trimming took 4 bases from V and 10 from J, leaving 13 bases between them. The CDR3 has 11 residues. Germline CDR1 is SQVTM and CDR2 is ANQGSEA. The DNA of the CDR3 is TGCAGCGTTGGCGCTGGGGCATCAGCTTTCTTT. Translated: CSVGAGASAFF.

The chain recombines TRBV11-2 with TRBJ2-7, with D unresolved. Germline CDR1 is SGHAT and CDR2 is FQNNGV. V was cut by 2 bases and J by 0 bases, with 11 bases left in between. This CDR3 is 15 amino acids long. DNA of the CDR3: TGTGCCAGCAGCTTAAATGCTCTAAGCTCCTACGAGCAGTACTTC. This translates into CASSLNALSSYEQYF.

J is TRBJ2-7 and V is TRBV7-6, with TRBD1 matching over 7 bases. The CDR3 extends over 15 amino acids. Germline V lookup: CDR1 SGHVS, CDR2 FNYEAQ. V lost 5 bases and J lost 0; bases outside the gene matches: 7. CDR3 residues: CASSRTGVSSYEQYF. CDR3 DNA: TGTGCCAGCAGCCGCACAGGGGTCTCCTCCTACGAGCAGTACTTC.

For the CDR3, the DNA is TGTGCCAGCAGCGGACCGGGACAGTCAGGCGAGCAGTACTTC. Its translation is CASSGPGQSGEQYF. V usage is TRBV9 and J usage is TRBJ2-7; 7 nucleotides match TRBD1. Germline-derived CDR1 and CDR2 are SGDLS and YYNGEE. V shed 3 bases and J 6 bases; nucleotides not matched to a gene: 9. This CDR3 is built from 14 residues.

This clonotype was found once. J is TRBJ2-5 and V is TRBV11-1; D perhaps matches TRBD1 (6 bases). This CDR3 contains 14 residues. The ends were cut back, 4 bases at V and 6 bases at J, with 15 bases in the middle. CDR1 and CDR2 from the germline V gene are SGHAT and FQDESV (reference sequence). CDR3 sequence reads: CASSSTGMGKTQYF. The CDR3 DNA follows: TGTGCCAGCAGCTCTACAGGGATGGGGAAGACCCAGTACTTC.

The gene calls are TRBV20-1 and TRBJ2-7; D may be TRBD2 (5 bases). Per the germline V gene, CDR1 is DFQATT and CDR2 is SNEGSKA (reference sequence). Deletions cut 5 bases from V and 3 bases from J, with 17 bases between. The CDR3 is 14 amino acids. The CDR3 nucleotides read TGCAGTGCTCGATCGCGCCTAGCTGTCTACGAGCAGTACTTC. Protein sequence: CSARSRLAVYEQYF.

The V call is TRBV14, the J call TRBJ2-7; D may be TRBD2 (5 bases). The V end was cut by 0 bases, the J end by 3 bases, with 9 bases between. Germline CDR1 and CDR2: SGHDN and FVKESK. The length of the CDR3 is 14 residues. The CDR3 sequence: CASSQEESGYEQYF. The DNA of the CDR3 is TGTGCCAGCAGCCAAGAGGAAAGCGGCTACGAGCAGTACTTC.